This T cell receptor (beta chain) was identified in a study of radiation and T cells in renal cell carcinoma. The V end lost 6 bases, the J end lost 4 bases, and 12 bases lay between the germline ends. The CDR3 totals 13 residues. Per germline, CDR1 MNHNY and CDR2 SVGAGI (reference sequence). The time point is: baseline pretreatment blood. The treatment denotes: 15 Gy SBRT to primary tumor, nephrectomy 4 weeks later. The repertoire was sequenced with immunoSEQ multiplex PCR; TCRdb's copy has only in-frame clones and lacks some. This table has about 59,000 clones, more than 60% appearing once. This material consisted of blood, taken from a patient whose treatment included radiotherapy and nephrectomy. The V call is TRBV6-6, the J call TRBJ1-1; D uncertain. The TCR was taken from a man aged 55-75 years with renal cell carcinoma. This CDR3 is CASSGIGSTEAFF. CDR3 in DNA: TGTGCCAGCAGCGGGATAGGGAGCACTGAAGCTTTCTTT.